The 22 T cell receptor beta chains below were found in one sample sequenced in a study of cytomegalovirus exposure and HLA in healthy donors. The study ran its PCR with 60 Vbeta and 13 Jbeta primers. Sequencing was performed with immunoSEQ multiplex PCR; in TCRdb, only in-frame clones are kept and a portion is missing. The profile shows 95,000 to 110,000 clones, 60% to 85% of them singletons. The specimen sequenced was PBMCs. The receptor set was obtained from a man aged 50 to 59 in good health and CMV-seropositive.

This clone was observed a handful of times. The J gene is TRBJ2-7, the V gene TRBV7-2, with 7 bases that match TRBD1. V trimming: 5 bases; J trimming: 4 bases; junction bases outside the gene matches: 8. CDR1 and CDR2 (germline): SGHTA, FQGNSA. This CDR3 is 14 amino acids long. The CDR3 protein is CASSPRQGRYEQYF. CDR3 DNA sequence: TGTGCCAGCAGCCCCCGACAGGGACGATACGAGCAGTACTTC. Combining the CDR3 with reference TRBV7-2 and TRBJ2-7 gives the whole variable domain GAGVSQSPSNKVTEKGKDVELRCDPISGHTALYWYRQSLGQGLEFLIYFQGNSAPDKSGLPSDRFSAERTGGSVSTLTIQRTQQEDSAVYLCASSPRQGRYEQYFGPGTRLTVT.

This chain uses TRBV21-1 with TRBJ1-5; the table calls TRBD1, which could not be checked here. TRBV21-1 is an annotated pseudogene. The CDR3 has 18 amino acids. CDR3: CASSILGTGYRTNQPQHF. DNA of the CDR3: TGTGCCAGCAGCATTTTGGGGACAGGGTACCGTACGAATCAGCCCCAGCATTTT.

The rearrangement links TRBV29-1 to TRBJ2-1, with TRBD2 identical over 9 bases. The CDR3 runs to 14 residues. The germline gives CDR1 SQVTM, CDR2 ANQGSEA. V lost 7 bases to trimming and J lost 7 bases; unmatched junction nucleotides: 11. The CDR3 DNA reads as TGCAGCGCTGCTAGGGCGGGAGGGTGGAATGAGCAGTTCTTC. Its protein product is CSAARAGGWNEQFF.

This clone was seen more than once but under ten times. J is TRBJ2-5 and V is TRBV28; 12 positions match TRBD1. Germline V gene data show CDR1 as MDHEN and CDR2 as SYDVKM. CDR3 size: 16 residues. Trimming removed 8 bases from V and 5 bases from J; junction bases left unmatched: 12. The CDR3 sequence: CASVADSGTGGETQYF. DNA of the CDR3: TGTGCCAGCGTGGCAGACTCCGGGACAGGGGGCGAGACCCAGTACTTC.

The table lists this clone with a count of one. The chain carries TRBV9 and TRBJ2-2; TRBD2 aligns across 9 bases. Trimming cost V 2 bases and J 8 bases; bases outside gene matches: 10. Germline CDR1 reads SGDLS; CDR2 reads YYNGEE. The CDR3 loop spans 16 amino acids. The chain's CDR3 is CASSVGLAGSLGELFF. In DNA, the CDR3 is TGTGCCAGCAGCGTGGGGCTAGCGGGGAGCCTGGGGGAGCTGTTTTTT. Complete variable domain (other parts from reference TRBV9 and TRBJ2-2): DSGVTQTPKHLITATGQRVTLRCSPRSGDLSVYWYQQSLDQGLQFLIQYYNGEERAKGNILERFSAQQFPDLHSELNLSSLELGDSALYFCASSVGLAGSLGELFFGEGSRLTVL.

The gene calls are TRBV4-2 and TRBJ2-1, with 9 bases identical to TRBD2. Germline CDR1 LGHNA, CDR2 YNFKEQ. CDR3 length: 15 residues. The J segment lost 3 bases and the V segment lost 1 base, leaving 1 base of the junction unmatched. The CDR3 protein is CASSQASGVYNEQFF. The CDR3 bases are TGTGCCAGCAGCCAAGCTAGCGGGGTCTACAATGAGCAGTTCTTC.

A few counts support this clone. The V and J genes are TRBV10-3 and TRBJ2-3; no definite D call. V lost 2 bases and J lost 7, with 7 bases in between. The CDR3 is 12 residues long. Germline loops: CDR1 ENHRY, CDR2 SYGVKD. CDR3: CAISEEENTQYF. For the CDR3, the DNA is TGTGCCATCAGTGAGGAGGAGAATACGCAGTATTTT.

On this clone itself: The junction departs from germline at one end; a sequencing error may be responsible. Distinct nucleotide sequences in the sample also encode this CDR3. J is TRBJ1-5 and V is TRBV15; 7 nucleotides agree with TRBD1. CDR1 and CDR2 (germline): LNHNV, YYDKDF (reference sequence). CDR3 length: 17 amino acids. The CDR3 region is CATSRGLGQISNQPQHF. The DNA for the CDR3 is TGCGCCACCAGCAGAGGCCTGGGACAGATTAGCAATCAGCCCCAGCATTTT.

This clone has only a few counts. This chain uses TRBV5-4 with TRBJ2-7; 9 nucleotides agree with TRBD2. The CDR3 totals 16 residues. The germline CDR1 and CDR2 sequences are SGHNT and YYREEE (reference sequence). J was trimmed by 0 bases and V by 2 bases; bases with no gene match: 6. The CDR3: CASSFSSGRSSYEQYF. Here the CDR3 DNA reads TGTGCCAGCAGCTTTTCCAGCGGGAGGAGCTCCTACGAGCAGTACTTC.

The chain uses TRBV7-6 and TRBJ2-3; weak D call: TRBD2 (6 bases). The CDR3 length is 15 residues. The germline V gene has CDR1 SGHVS and CDR2 FNYEAQ. Trimming removed 5 bases at V and 4 bases at J, with 16 bases between. The CDR3 here is CASSARSGLSDTQYF. The CDR3 DNA is TGTGCCAGCAGCGCCCGTTCGGGACTTTCAGATACGCAGTATTTT.

The chain employs TRBV2 and TRBJ1-5; no clear D. The CDR3 loop spans 13 amino acids. Germline V CDR1 and CDR2: SNHLY, FYNNEI. Trimming cost V 8 bases and J 0 bases, with 8 bases left between them. CDR3 in amino acids: CASVPDSNQPQHF. The CDR3 DNA reads as TGTGCCAGCGTACCAGATAGCAATCAGCCCCAGCATTTT.

This clone was seen a handful of times. This chain uses TRBV30 with TRBJ2-1, with TRBD2 matching over 16 bases. The V gene end was trimmed by 4 bases and the J gene end by 9 bases; junction bases not matched to a gene: 9. Germline V gives CDR1 GTSNPN, CDR2 SVGIG (reference sequence). CDR3 length equals 16 residues. The CDR3 nucleotides read TGTGCCTGGAACGGGGGACTAGCGGGAGGGTACGGTGAGCAGTTCTTC. It translates to CAWNGGLAGGYGEQFF. Drawing the rest from reference TRBV30 and TRBJ2-1, the complete variable domain is SQTIHQWPATLVQPVGSPLSLECTVEGTSNPNLYWYRQAAGRGLQLLFYSVGIGQISSEVPQNLSASRPQDRQFILSSKKLLLSDSGFYLCAWNGGLAGGYGEQFFGPGTRLTVL.

This clone turned up a few times. The chain couples TRBV30 to TRBJ2-1; D may be TRBD2 (5 bases). Trimming removed 0 bases at V and 2 bases at J, with 11 bases between. Looked up from germline, CDR1 is GTSNPN and CDR2 is SVGIG (reference sequence). CDR3 size: 15 residues. The CDR3, as DNA: TGTGCCTGGAGTGTAAACCAGGAGGCCTACAATGAGCAGTTCTTC. Translation gives CAWSVNQEAYNEQFF. The full variable domain, completed using reference TRBV30 and TRBJ2-1, is SQTIHQWPATLVQPVGSPLSLECTVEGTSNPNLYWYRQAAGRGLQLLFYSVGIGQISSEVPQNLSASRPQDRQFILSSKKLLLSDSGFYLCAWSVNQEAYNEQFFGPGTRLTVL.

The chain employs TRBV15 and TRBJ2-3, with TRBD2 matching 7 bases. This CDR3 region has 16 residues. Germline loops: CDR1 LNHNV, CDR2 YYDKDF (reference sequence). J was trimmed by 6 bases and V by 0 bases; bases with no gene match: 9. CDR3 sequence reads: CATSREMTSPVDTQYF. The CDR3 region has the DNA TGTGCCACCAGCAGAGAGATGACTAGCCCCGTGGATACGCAGTATTTT. The full variable domain, completed using reference TRBV15 and TRBJ2-3, is DAMVIQNPRYQVTQFGKPVTLSCSQTLNHNVMYWYQQKSSQAPKLLFHYYDKDFNNEADTPDNFQSRRPNTSFCFLDIRSPGLGDTAMYLCATSREMTSPVDTQYFGPGTRLTVL.

The V gene is TRBV7-8, the J gene TRBJ2-7, with D tentatively TRBD1 (5 bases). The CDR3 extends over 14 amino acids. Germline assignment: CDR1 SGHVS and CDR2 FQNEAQ. V dropped 0 bases and J dropped 5 bases, with 11 bases sitting between them. The CDR3 spells CASSLAGRVHEQYF. The DNA of the CDR3 is TGTGCCAGCAGCTTAGCAGGCAGGGTCCACGAGCAGTACTTC.

CDR3 DNA sequence: TGTGCCAGCAGTACCGACAGCTATGGCTACACCTTC. Translated, it gives CASSTDSYGYTF. The gene calls are TRBV6-5 and TRBJ1-2; maybe TRBD1 (5 bases). The V and J ends lost 5 bases and 4 bases respectively, with 8 bases between them. From germline, CDR1 is MNHEY and CDR2 SVGAGI. This CDR3 spans 12 amino acids.

The chain carries TRBV6-1 and TRBJ2-7; D may be TRBD2 (6 bases). The germline CDR1 and CDR2 sequences are MNHNS and SASEGT. Trimming cost V 9 bases and J 0 bases, with 12 bases left between them. The CDR3 runs to 13 residues. CDR3 DNA sequence: TGTGCCAGTGGGGACTTAAGCTCCTACGAGCAGTACTTC. Translated: CASGDLSSYEQYF.

The chain recombines TRBV18 with TRBJ1-4, with 7 bases fitting TRBD1. The CDR3 is 13 amino acids. Unmatched junction bases numbered 7, after V lost 7 bases and J lost 8 bases. The germline V gene has CDR1 KGHSH and CDR2 LQKENI. The CDR3: CASFGQDLEKLFF. The CDR3 DNA reads TGTGCCAGCTTCGGACAGGATTTGGAAAAACTGTTTTTT.

V is TRBV6-6 and J is TRBJ2-3; tentative D call: TRBD1 (6 bases). V was clipped by 8 bases and J by 1 base, with 10 bases between them. This CDR3 spans 13 amino acids. The V gene's germline CDR1 is MNHNY and CDR2 SVGAGI (reference sequence). The CDR3 DNA reads as TGTGCCAGCTCAGGGGCTCGCACAGATACGCAGTATTTT. This translates into CASSGARTDTQYF.

V and J are TRBV11-3 and TRBJ2-1, with 8 nucleotides matching TRBD1. This CDR3 comprises 15 residues. CDR1 is SGHNT, CDR2 YENEEA, per germline. Losses at the gene ends were 0 bases for V and 6 bases for J; bases not matched to a gene: 4. CDR3: CASSLEQGGFNEQFF. CDR3 nucleotide sequence: TGTGCCAGCAGCTTAGAACAGGGGGGTTTCAATGAGCAGTTCTTC.

V and J are TRBV30 and TRBJ2-5; weak D call: TRBD2 (5 bases). Germline CDR1 GTSNPN, CDR2 SVGIG (reference sequence). This CDR3 is 12 amino acids long. V was pared by 3 bases and J by 7 bases, with 12 bases between. The CDR3 DNA is TGTGCCTGGAGAGCAACGGAGGCGACCCAGTACTTC. This translates into CAWRATEATQYF. Using reference TRBV30 and TRBJ2-5 for the parts outside the CDR3, the full variable domain is SQTIHQWPATLVQPVGSPLSLECTVEGTSNPNLYWYRQAAGRGLQLLFYSVGIGQISSEVPQNLSASRPQDRQFILSSKKLLLSDSGFYLCAWRATEATQYFGPGTRLLVL.

V is TRBV27 and J is TRBJ1-4; 10 bases align to TRBD1. The CDR3 is 15 amino acids. The V gene end was trimmed by 5 bases and the J gene end by 6 bases; junction bases not matched to a gene: 6. Looked up from germline, CDR1 is MNHEY and CDR2 is SMNVEV (reference sequence). CDR3 bases: TGTGCCAGCAGTATCATGACAGGGGGCGATGAAAAACTGTTTTTT. This sequence encodes CASSIMTGGDEKLFF.